This TCR beta chain was captured in a study of a mutant IDH1 vaccine in newly diagnosed glioma. Study-level information: Vaccines were first given 4-6 weeks after radiotherapy alone, or with temozolomide cycles. Most had both radiotherapy and temozolomide beforehand; others had only one. V12 corresponded to week 35 and V13 to week 47.

Profiled with immunoSEQ multiplex PCR; TCRdb holds only in-frame clones, not every one. The table records tens of thousands of clones, roughly 61% of them present only once. This CDR3 is built from 12 residues. CDR1 and CDR2 (germline): LNHDA, SQIVND (reference sequence). After removal of 7 bases from V and 7 bases from J, the junction contained 7 bases not matched to a gene. This clone appeared once. As yet, its antigen is unknown. Documented time point: week 47, end of study. Each dose of the vaccine consisted of 300 ug of mutant IDH1 20-mer peptide, with topical imiquimod. In weeks 1, 3, 5, 7, 11, 15, 19 and 23, patients were immunized, eight times in all.

V gene TRBV19 combines with J gene TRBJ2-7, with 7 positions matching TRBD1. The sample was peripheral blood mononuclear cells (PBMCs), taken from a glioma patient whose treatment included an IDH1 peptide vaccine. This receptor was identified in a man aged 35 to 55 with glioma. Some clones in this sample may be carry-over from other donors' samples. The CDR3 region has the DNA TGTGCCAGTATGTCAGGGGGTAAGGAGCAGTACTTC. Translated, it gives CASMSGGKEQYF.